The source of this T cell receptor beta chain is a study of shared clonotypes between healthy human individuals. Broader study findings: Sample collection involved blood only; tissue repertoires are likely different. Non-shared clonotypes were found to have lower generation probabilities than the clonotypes that were shared by all four of the sorted-subset donors.

The repertoire was sequenced with immunoSEQ multiplex PCR; TCRdb's copy has only in-frame clones and lacks some. The data hold a few million clones, with 95% observed a single time. Concerning this clone itself: As yet, its antigen is unknown.

The CDR3 is 16 residues long. The V and J ends lost 1 base and 4 bases, in that order; junction bases with no gene match: 6. Germline V gene sequence: CDR1 SGHTA, CDR2 FQGNSA. The chain employs TRBV7-2 and TRBJ2-7; 11 nucleotides match TRBD2. The origin of this receptor is a man between 18 and 35 years old in good health. The sequencing input was naive CD4+ T cells sorted from blood. Stated subset: CD45RA+ positively selected. CDR3 sequence reads: CASSLGGTSGPYEQYF. The CDR3 bases are TGTGCCAGCAGCTTAGGGGGGACTAGCGGTCCTTACGAGCAGTACTTC.